These T cell receptor beta chains were read from a single sample in a study of T cell repertoires in cytomegalovirus infection. No antigen has been assigned to these receptors. TCRdb called the reads again in MiXCR, with one record for every CDR3 protein. The table lists about 400,000 distinct CDR3 sequences, roughly a third of them singletons. The sequencing here drew on cultured PBMCs, taken from culture after CMV antigen stimulation. These receptors all come from a human donor in good health (CMV status not recorded). Some clones in this sample may be carry-over from other donors' samples. CDR3s include the opening cysteine and the closing phenylalanine or tryptophan. D genes are given only for firm matches. Where a row states a size, it is once, few, many or the class of an expanded clone; other rows omit it.

clone_size	d_call	j_call	v_call	cdr3_aa
.	TRBD2	TRBJ2-2	TRBV5-4	CASSPLAGGGTGELFF
.	TRBD2	TRBJ2-1	TRBV19	CASSAWTGLNYNEQFF
.	TRBD1	TRBJ1-2	TRBV5-1	CASSFGRGDGYTF
.	.	TRBJ1-1	TRBV7-4	CAGQYRPVGTEAFF
.	.	TRBJ1-5	TRBV30	CAWNSHGGSNQPQHF
.	.	TRBJ2-7	TRBV7-2	CASSLVKSGEQYF
few	.	TRBJ1-6	TRBV19	CASSQLASPLHF
few	.	TRBJ1-2	TRBV6-9	CASSYEIVASVRQNISNYGYTF
.	TRBD2	TRBJ2-5	TRBV7-2	CASSLNSGGKGETQYF
.	.	TRBJ2-3	TRBV7-3	CASSSRGRTDTQYF
many	.	TRBJ2-5	TRBV7-2	CASTQGAGGETQYF
.	TRBD1	TRBJ1-1	TRBV7-2	CASRYRGRRNTEAFF
.	.	TRBJ1-2	TRBV12-3/TRBV12-4	CASSRTSNGYTF
few	.	TRBJ1-1	TRBV19	CASVSYPRGAFF
once	.	TRBJ2-1	TRBV5-1	CASSLVAAYNEQFF
few	.	TRBJ2-3	TRBV18	CASSPRWDTQYF
.	.	TRBJ1-1	TRBV5-1	CASSPRAGGLNTEAFF
few	TRBD2	TRBJ2-1	TRBV7-2	CASSPPRGTGGFF
few	TRBD2	TRBJ2-7	TRBV7-8	CASSLSLLAGEYEQYF
.	.	TRBJ2-7	TRBV28	CASSGDRRYEQYF
few	.	TRBJ2-2	TRBV7-2	CASGHGGPGELFF
.	.	TRBJ2-3	TRBV19	CASSTSGHKISTDTQYF
few	TRBD2	TRBJ2-1	TRBV11-2	CASSLGLAGVYEQFF
.	.	TRBJ2-7	TRBV12-3/TRBV12-4	CASSPGFLNEQYF
few	TRBD1	TRBJ1-2	TRBV7-2	CASSSGTGPGGYTF
.	.	TRBJ1-4	TRBV12-3/TRBV12-4	CASSLRGITNEKLFF
few	.	TRBJ1-2	TRBV12-3/TRBV12-4	CASRERYGYTF
once	.	TRBJ1-1	TRBV12-3/TRBV12-4	CASSYRDGTEAFF
.	.	TRBJ2-1	TRBV2	CASARDPRYNEQFF
.	.	TRBJ2-5	TRBV7-2	CASSLIGRGLPSETQYF
.	.	TRBJ1-2	TRBV12-3/TRBV12-4	CASSLVRGRRGGYTF
few	TRBD1	TRBJ2-2	TRBV2	CASRKDRATGELFF
few	.	TRBJ2-5	TRBV29-1	CSVEFTAPGETQYF